The rows below give T cell receptor beta chains drawn from one sample of a study of blood T cell repertoires in COVID-19. Profiled with immunoSEQ multiplex PCR; TCRdb holds only in-frame clones, not every one. Among a few hundred thousand clones listed, around 90% were seen once. Specimen: peripheral blood. These receptors came from a woman in her forties or fifties with COVID-19, enrolled during active disease. CDR3s include the opening cysteine and the closing phenylalanine or tryptophan. The order of the fields is V gene, J gene, clone size, D gene, CDR3 DNA, CDR3 protein. The D gene is left open where the match is weak. Size is omitted from some rows. Given values are once, few, many or a class for expanded clones.

v_gene: TRBV13; j_gene: TRBJ1-1; abundance: -; d_gene: -; CDR3nt: TGTGCCAGCAGCTTAGCCCGGGTTGAAGCTTTCTTT; CDR3aa: CASSLARVEAFF
v_gene: TRBV5-4; j_gene: TRBJ2-3; abundance: -; d_gene: -; CDR3nt: TGTGCCAGCAGCTTGGGAGACCAAGGCGGGGCAGATACGCAGTATTTT; CDR3aa: CASSLGDQGGADTQYF
v_gene: TRBV11-3; j_gene: TRBJ1-2; abundance: -; d_gene: -; CDR3nt: TGTGCCAGTAAAGGGAGATACCAATCTAACTATGGCTACACCTTC; CDR3aa: CASKGRYQSNYGYTF
v_gene: TRBV7-9; j_gene: TRBJ2-5; abundance: -; d_gene: TRBD2; CDR3nt: TGTGCCAGCAGCTTACCGGGGGAGGGAGAGACCCAGTACTTC; CDR3aa: CASSLPGEGETQYF
v_gene: TRBV29-1; j_gene: TRBJ2-7; abundance: -; d_gene: -; CDR3nt: TGCAGCGTTGTAGTAAACTTCCCGACAGGAACCTACGAGCAGTACTTC; CDR3aa: CSVVVNFPTGTYEQYF
v_gene: TRBV24-1; j_gene: TRBJ1-2; abundance: -; d_gene: -; CDR3nt: TGTGCCACCAGTGACACAGGGTTTGGCTACACCTTC; CDR3aa: CATSDTGFGYTF
v_gene: TRBV6-5; j_gene: TRBJ2-7; abundance: -; d_gene: -; CDR3nt: TGTGCCAGCACCCGAAGGGGGGGAACCTACGAGCAGTACTTC; CDR3aa: CASTRRGGTYEQYF
v_gene: TRBV15; j_gene: TRBJ2-7; abundance: -; d_gene: TRBD2; CDR3nt: TGTGCCACCAGCACCCGGGACTACCAAAACGAGCAGTACTTC; CDR3aa: CATSTRDYQNEQYF
v_gene: TRBV5-5; j_gene: TRBJ1-1; abundance: -; d_gene: TRBD1; CDR3nt: TGTGCCAGCAGCATAGACAGGGATGAAGCTTTCTTT; CDR3aa: CASSIDRDEAFF
v_gene: TRBV7-9; j_gene: TRBJ2-3; abundance: -; d_gene: -; CDR3nt: TGTGCCAGCAGCTTAGGTGAGGTGTGGGATACGCAGTATTTT; CDR3aa: CASSLGEVWDTQYF
v_gene: TRBV18; j_gene: TRBJ1-2; abundance: -; d_gene: -; CDR3nt: TGTGCCAGCTCACCACCAGGGGGGGGTTATGGCTACACCTTC; CDR3aa: CASSPPGGGYGYTF
v_gene: TRBV7-7; j_gene: TRBJ1-4; abundance: few; d_gene: TRBD1; CDR3nt: TGTGCTAGCAGCGCCTCCGGGACAGGGACGGAAAAACTGTTTTTT; CDR3aa: CASSASGTGTEKLFF
v_gene: TRBV2; j_gene: TRBJ1-4; abundance: -; d_gene: TRBD1; CDR3nt: TGTGCCAGCAACCCCGGACAGGGCGGCGGTGAAAAACTGTTTTTT; CDR3aa: CASNPGQGGGEKLFF
v_gene: TRBV30; j_gene: TRBJ1-2; abundance: -; d_gene: -; CDR3nt: TGTGCCTGGAGCCGGGTATCTGGGGCCAGGGTAGACTATGGCTACACCTTC; CDR3aa: CAWSRVSGARVDYGYTF
v_gene: TRBV2; j_gene: TRBJ2-1; abundance: -; d_gene: -; CDR3nt: TGTGCCAGCAGCGGAGGGGGGGCTGGGGACAATGAGCAGTTCTTC; CDR3aa: CASSGGGAGDNEQFF
v_gene: TRBV20-1; j_gene: TRBJ2-3; abundance: -; d_gene: TRBD2; CDR3nt: TGCAGTGCTAGTTGGGGGAGGGCCGGGACAGATACGCAGTATTTT; CDR3aa: CSASWGRAGTDTQYF
v_gene: TRBV19; j_gene: TRBJ1-1; abundance: -; d_gene: -; CDR3nt: TGTGCCAGTAACGGCGGGAACACTGAAGCTTTCTTT; CDR3aa: CASNGGNTEAFF
v_gene: TRBV11-2; j_gene: TRBJ1-1; abundance: -; d_gene: TRBD1; CDR3nt: TGTGCCAGCAGCTTGATACCGGGACAGATGAACACTGAAGCTTTCTTT; CDR3aa: CASSLIPGQMNTEAFF
v_gene: TRBV10-1; j_gene: TRBJ2-7; abundance: -; d_gene: -; CDR3nt: TGCGCCAGCAGTGAGGCGGATTCCTACGAGCAGTACTTC; CDR3aa: CASSEADSYEQYF
v_gene: TRBV30; j_gene: TRBJ2-1; abundance: -; d_gene: TRBD2; CDR3nt: TGTGCCTGGAGTGTTCTAGCGGGAGGAGGTGAGCAGTTCTTC; CDR3aa: CAWSVLAGGGEQFF
v_gene: TRBV3-1/TRBV3-2; j_gene: TRBJ2-1; abundance: -; d_gene: -; CDR3nt: TGTGCCAGCAGTCCGCGGTACAATGAGCAGTTCTTC; CDR3aa: CASSPRYNEQFF
v_gene: TRBV28; j_gene: TRBJ1-6; abundance: -; d_gene: -; CDR3nt: TGTGCCAGCACACCTCAGTCCAGCTCCTATAATTCACCCCTCCACTTT; CDR3aa: CASTPQSSSYNSPLHF
v_gene: TRBV5-6; j_gene: TRBJ2-7; abundance: -; d_gene: TRBD2; CDR3nt: TGTGCCAGCAGCTTGGTGCCGGGAGGGCCCTCTGACGAGCAGTACTTC; CDR3aa: CASSLVPGGPSDEQYF
v_gene: TRBV11-1; j_gene: TRBJ2-1; abundance: -; d_gene: TRBD2; CDR3nt: TGTGCCAGCAGTGCTAGCGGGAGGCAGTTCTTC; CDR3aa: CASSASGRQFF
v_gene: TRBV5-6; j_gene: TRBJ2-7; abundance: -; d_gene: -; CDR3nt: TGTGCCAGCAGCCAGTTACAGATTATAAGCTCCTACGAGCAGTACTTC; CDR3aa: CASSQLQIISSYEQYF
v_gene: TRBV7-3; j_gene: TRBJ2-2; abundance: -; d_gene: -; CDR3nt: TGTGCCAGCAGCGAAAGCCCGAACACCGGGGAGCTGTTTTTT; CDR3aa: CASSESPNTGELFF
v_gene: TRBV10-1; j_gene: TRBJ2-1; abundance: once; d_gene: -; CDR3nt: TGCGCCAGCAGCGAGAGCCTCGGGATCTTCGAGGGAAATGAGCAGTTCTTC; CDR3aa: CASSESLGIFEGNEQFF
v_gene: TRBV7-9; j_gene: TRBJ2-5; abundance: -; d_gene: TRBD2; CDR3nt: TGTGCCAGCAGCTTAGACTTAACGGGAGGGAGGGAGACCCAGTACTTC; CDR3aa: CASSLDLTGGRETQYF
v_gene: TRBV12-3/TRBV12-4; j_gene: TRBJ1-1; abundance: -; d_gene: -; CDR3nt: TGTGCCAGCAGGGGAACAGGGACCGAAGCTTTCTTT; CDR3aa: CASRGTGTEAFF
v_gene: TRBV7-9; j_gene: TRBJ2-1; abundance: -; d_gene: TRBD2; CDR3nt: TGTGCCAGCAGCTTAGGTACTAGCGGGAGACTGAATGAGCAGTTCTTC; CDR3aa: CASSLGTSGRLNEQFF
v_gene: TRBV18; j_gene: TRBJ2-7; abundance: -; d_gene: -; CDR3nt: TGTGCCAGCTCACCAAGGTCATCGGGTTACGAGCAGTACTTC; CDR3aa: CASSPRSSGYEQYF
v_gene: TRBV27; j_gene: TRBJ2-3; abundance: -; d_gene: -; CDR3nt: TGTGCCAGCACCTCCCCTACTAGCCTATCCGGCACAGATACGCAGTATTTT; CDR3aa: CASTSPTSLSGTDTQYF
v_gene: TRBV14; j_gene: TRBJ1-1; abundance: -; d_gene: -; CDR3nt: TGTGCCAGCAGCCAAGAGGGGGGACGGGGCGAAGCTTTCTTT; CDR3aa: CASSQEGGRGEAFF
v_gene: TRBV9; j_gene: TRBJ2-7; abundance: -; d_gene: TRBD2; CDR3nt: TGTGCCAGCAGCGTAGGTTCGGGAGGTTATTACGAGCAGTACTTC; CDR3aa: CASSVGSGGYYEQYF
v_gene: TRBV19; j_gene: TRBJ2-1; abundance: -; d_gene: -; CDR3nt: TGTGCCAGTAGCGAAACCCTTTTCAGCTACAATGAGCAGTTCTTC; CDR3aa: CASSETLFSYNEQFF
v_gene: TRBV12-5; j_gene: TRBJ2-7; abundance: -; d_gene: TRBD2; CDR3nt: TGTGCTAGTGGTCCCGGACTAGCGGGACGCTACGAGCAGTACTTC; CDR3aa: CASGPGLAGRYEQYF
v_gene: TRBV11-3; j_gene: TRBJ2-2; abundance: -; d_gene: -; CDR3nt: TGTGCCAGCAGCTTAGATGTGGCTAGTTCCACCGGGGAGCTGTTTTTT; CDR3aa: CASSLDVASSTGELFF
v_gene: TRBV10-2; j_gene: TRBJ2-2; abundance: once; d_gene: -; CDR3nt: TGCGCCAGCAGTGATGTGGGCCTGGGGGGCGGGGAGCTGTTTTTT; CDR3aa: CASSDVGLGGGELFF
v_gene: TRBV21-1; j_gene: TRBJ2-7; abundance: -; d_gene: -; CDR3nt: TGTGCCAGCAGCCTCGAGTCAGGGACTGAGACCTACGAGCAGTACTTC; CDR3aa: CASSLESGTETYEQYF
v_gene: TRBV30; j_gene: TRBJ2-2; abundance: -; d_gene: TRBD1; CDR3nt: TGTGCCTGGAGTACTCAAGGCCCGGGACAGGGGACCGGGGAGCTGTTTTTT; CDR3aa: CAWSTQGPGQGTGELFF
v_gene: TRBV5-4; j_gene: TRBJ2-3; abundance: -; d_gene: -; CDR3nt: TGTGCCAGCAGCTTGCGTGGCACAGATACGCAGTATTTT; CDR3aa: CASSLRGTDTQYF
v_gene: TRBV9; j_gene: TRBJ2-5; abundance: -; d_gene: TRBD1; CDR3nt: TGTGCCAGCAGCGCGACAGGGAGATGGGCGTACCAAGAGACCCAGTACTTC; CDR3aa: CASSATGRWAYQETQYF
v_gene: TRBV27; j_gene: TRBJ2-5; abundance: -; d_gene: TRBD1; CDR3nt: TGTGCCAGCAGCCCCAGGGGACAGCAAGAGACCCAGTACTTC; CDR3aa: CASSPRGQQETQYF
v_gene: TRBV10-2; j_gene: TRBJ2-6; abundance: -; d_gene: -; CDR3nt: TGCGCCAGCAGGCCCAGTCACTCTGGGGCCAACGTCCTGACTTTC; CDR3aa: CASRPSHSGANVLTF
v_gene: TRBV10-3; j_gene: TRBJ1-1; abundance: -; d_gene: -; CDR3nt: TGTGCCTCCCGGGAGGGGGTGGACACTGAAGCTTTCTTT; CDR3aa: CASREGVDTEAFF
v_gene: TRBV7-6; j_gene: TRBJ1-4; abundance: -; d_gene: -; CDR3nt: TGTGCCAGCAGCTTAGGTGCAGGGAATAATGAAAAACTGTTTTTT; CDR3aa: CASSLGAGNNEKLFF
v_gene: TRBV25-1; j_gene: TRBJ2-1; abundance: -; d_gene: TRBD1; CDR3nt: TGTGCCAGCAGTGCCATGACAGGGGGTATGGTTAATGAGCAGTTCTTC; CDR3aa: CASSAMTGGMVNEQFF
v_gene: TRBV5-1; j_gene: TRBJ2-3; abundance: -; d_gene: -; CDR3nt: TGCGCCACCGCTGACGGGAGTCCCCTAGATACGCAGTATTTT; CDR3aa: CATADGSPLDTQYF
v_gene: TRBV9; j_gene: TRBJ1-2; abundance: -; d_gene: -; CDR3nt: TGTGCCAGCAGCGTCCAGGGCTGGTATGGCTACACCTTC; CDR3aa: CASSVQGWYGYTF
v_gene: TRBV4-1; j_gene: TRBJ2-5; abundance: -; d_gene: -; CDR3nt: TGCGCCAGCAGCCAAGGCCCTCCCCGAGGACTACAGGAGACCCAGTACTTC; CDR3aa: CASSQGPPRGLQETQYF
v_gene: TRBV7-9; j_gene: TRBJ2-7; abundance: -; d_gene: -; CDR3nt: TGTGCCAGCAGCTTGGGGCGGGGAGTTGAAAAGCAGTACTTC; CDR3aa: CASSLGRGVEKQYF
v_gene: TRBV11-2; j_gene: TRBJ1-2; abundance: -; d_gene: -; CDR3nt: TGTGCCAGCAGCCCGATCGTTCAGGCGGCCGCGGGGAGCTACACCTTC; CDR3aa: CASSPIVQAAAGSYTF